One TCR beta chain is described in this entry. The antigen is unknown. The data were taken from a study of shared clonotypes between healthy human individuals. V was pared by 6 bases and J by 4 bases, with 9 bases between. Germline loops: CDR1 MNHNS, CDR2 SASEGT. The CDR3 is 12 residues long. Only in-frame clones appear in the TCRdb table, and some are missing; sequencing was by immunoSEQ multiplex PCR. The data show about 640,000 clones, with around 72% seen just once and around 1.8% held by the top ten. The study's findings and limits: Sorted-subset samples were not fully sequenced, rarefaction indicated. Larger estimated richness was generally seen in naive subsets than in memory subsets.

The clonotype comes from a woman in her 30s in good health. The sample was memory CD4+ T cells sorted from blood. Subset described: CD45RA-negative fraction. The chain links TRBV6-1 to TRBJ2-5; D remains ambiguous. The CDR3 region has the DNA TGTGCCAGCAGATACTACCGAGAGACCCAGTACTTC. It yields the protein CASRYYRETQYF.